These 25 T cell receptor beta chains originate from one sample sequenced in a study of post-analysis software for immune sequencing data. Findings and limits, study-wide: TRBV5-6, TRBV5-1 and TRBV20-1 belonged to a set of a few TRBV segments that were more frequent in patients than controls.

No antigen is known for these receptors. TCR beta cDNA libraries had unique molecular identifiers. MiXCR was run by TCRdb on the PCR reads, yielding one entry per CDR3 protein. The table records approximately 730,000 distinct CDR3 sequences, more than 45% of them present only once. Input material: blood. These receptors all stem from a girl between 5 and 17 years old with multiple sclerosis.

The genes are TRBV7-9 and TRBJ2-1; D is perhaps TRBD2 (6 bases). The germline V gene has CDR1 SEHNR and CDR2 FQNEAQ (reference sequence). Trimming took off 8 bases at V and 3 bases at J, with 8 bases between the two ends. The CDR3 extends over 12 amino acids. CDR3 nucleotide sequence: TGTGCCAGCCTAGCGAACTACAATGAGCAGTTCTTC. Protein: CASLANYNEQFF. Full variable domain (remainder filled in from reference TRBV7-9 and TRBJ2-1): DTGVSQNPRHKITKRGQNVTFRCDPISEHNRLYWYRQTLGQGPEFLTYFQNEAQLEKSRLLSDRFSAERPKGSFSTLEIQRTEQGDSAMYLCASLANYNEQFFGPGTRLTVL.

The gene calls are TRBV28 and TRBJ2-3; the D is unclear. Per germline, CDR1 MDHEN and CDR2 SYDVKM. V shed 4 bases and J shed 6 bases, with 20 bases lying between them. CDR3 length: 16 residues. The CDR3 region has the DNA TGTGCCAGCAGTTCCCCATCGGTGGCATCTTTCGATACGCAGTATTTT. This codes for CASSSPSVASFDTQYF. The full variable domain, rest sourced from reference TRBV28 and TRBJ2-3, is DVKVTQSSRYLVKRTGEKVFLECVQDMDHENMFWYRQDPGLGLRLIYFSYDVKMKEKGDIPEGYSVSREKKERFSLILESASTNQTSMYLCASSSPSVASFDTQYFGPGTRLTVL.

This clonotype occurred a few times. The rearrangement links TRBV3-1 to TRBJ2-4; 9 nucleotides agree with TRBD1. Germline V CDR1 and CDR2: LGHDT, YNNKEL (reference sequence). Trimming at V came to 2 bases and at J to 7 bases, leaving 6 bases not matched to a gene. The CDR3 consists of 15 residues. The CDR3 DNA reads TGTGCCAGCAGCCAATCCGGGACAGGGTTGAACATTCAGTACTTC. It codes for CASSQSGTGLNIQYF.

V and J are TRBV29-1 and TRBJ2-7, with D unclear. Germline assignment: CDR1 SQVTM and CDR2 ANQGSEA. The V and J ends lost 1 base and 0 bases respectively, with 4 bases between them. There are 12 residues in the CDR3. This CDR3 reads CSVEASSYEQYF. The CDR3 coding sequence is TGCAGCGTTGAAGCGAGCTCCTACGAGCAGTACTTC.

This chain uses TRBV28 with TRBJ2-7; 9 nucleotides line up with TRBD2. This CDR3 has 16 residues. The ends lost 1 base at V and 5 bases at J; junction bases unmatched: 9. Germline assignment: CDR1 MDHEN and CDR2 SYDVKM. The CDR3 sequence: CASSLYWGGRADEQYF. CDR3 DNA sequence: TGTGCCAGCAGTTTATATTGGGGCGGGAGGGCGGACGAGCAGTACTTC.

The V gene is TRBV20-1, the J gene TRBJ1-4; D is possibly TRBD1 (5 bases). The CDR3 runs 12 residues. V lost 7 bases and J lost 3, with 9 bases in between. Germline CDR1 DFQATT, CDR2 SNEGSKA (reference sequence). The CDR3 spells CSVGRANEKLFF. CDR3 nucleotide sequence: TGCAGTGTGGGCAGGGCTAATGAAAAACTGTTTTTT.

The J gene is TRBJ1-1, the V gene TRBV5-1; D may be TRBD1 (5 bases). Germline CDR1 reads SGHRS; CDR2 reads YFSETQ. Between the trimmed V and J ends, which lost 4 bases and 6 bases, there was a span of 19 bases. CDR3 size: 15 residues. The CDR3 is CASSPGAGVVAEAFF. CDR3 bases: TGCGCCAGCAGCCCCGGGGCGGGGGTTGTCGCTGAAGCTTTCTTT.

This clonotype occurred a few times. This chain links TRBV12-3 or TRBV12-4 with TRBJ2-1, with TRBD2 identical over 8 bases. V shed 2 bases, J shed 7 bases, and the junction held 7 bases outside the gene matches. The CDR3 extends over 15 amino acids. CDR3 nucleotides: TGTGCCAGCAGTTTACTCGCGGGGGGTAGGAATGAGCAGTTCTTC. Protein product: CASSLLAGGRNEQFF.

The J gene is TRBJ2-7, the V gene TRBV6-5; D is uncertain. CDR1 is MNHEY and CDR2 is SVGAGI in the germline V gene. The CDR3 is 13 residues long. Trimming left V 2 bases short and J 4 bases short, with 9 bases between. CDR3 sequence: CASSYGDQYEQYF. DNA of the CDR3: TGTGCCAGCAGTTACGGCGATCAGTACGAGCAGTACTTC.

V usage is TRBV9 and J usage is TRBJ1-2; D remains ambiguous. This CDR3 is 14 amino acids long. The germline CDR1 and CDR2 sequences are SGDLS and YYNGEE. The V and J ends lost 0 bases and 6 bases respectively, with 12 bases between them. The CDR3 nucleotides are TGTGCCAGCAGCGTAGTAGGCAGTTGGGATGGCTACACCTTC. Translation gives CASSVVGSWDGYTF.

This clonotype was observed a few times. The rearrangement uses TRBV20-1 and TRBJ2-5; 13 bases agree with TRBD2. CDR1 is DFQATT and CDR2 is SNEGSKA in the germline V gene (reference sequence). CDR3 length: 15 amino acids. The J segment lost 5 bases and the V segment lost 3 bases, leaving 6 bases of the junction unmatched. DNA of the CDR3: TGCAGTGCTAGTAGACTAGCGGGAGGACCGGAGACCCAGTACTTC. Its translation is CSASRLAGGPETQYF.

The chain has TRBV7-9 and TRBJ1-2; D unclear. The V end lost 8 bases, the J end lost 7 bases, and 11 bases lay between the germline ends. CDR1 is SEHNR, CDR2 FQNEAQ, per germline (reference sequence). This CDR3 is 11 amino acids long. The CDR3: CASELSGGYTF. CDR3 coding DNA: TGTGCCAGCGAACTCAGCGGTGGCTACACCTTC.

As for this clonotype: At one boundary the junction diverges from the germline segment, which might be a read error. This chain links TRBV5-6 with TRBJ1-1; D is possibly TRBD1 (5 bases). This CDR3 has 14 amino acids. The germline V gene has CDR1 SGHDT and CDR2 YYEEEE. CDR3 sequence reads: CASSEGRMNAEAFF. The CDR3 nucleotides read TGTGCCAGCAGCGAGGGACGGATGAACGCTGAAGCTTTCTTT.

This chain uses TRBV21-1 with TRBJ2-7; TRBD2 is the table's D call and was not checked against the DNA. With the DNA end fitting TRBJ2-5 better, the J assignment may be wrong. TRBV21-1 is noted as a pseudogene. The CDR3 has 17 residues. CDR3 nucleotide sequence: TGTGCCAGCAGCAAAATGAGAACTAGCGGGAGTAGGGAGACCCAGTACTTC. Protein sequence: CASSKMRTSGSRETQYF.

The chain links TRBV12-3 or TRBV12-4 to TRBJ2-1; TRBD2 aligns across 7 bases. V trimming: 6 bases; J trimming: 4 bases; junction bases outside the gene matches: 9. The CDR3 loop spans 15 amino acids. DNA of the CDR3: TGTGCCAGCAGCCCCCGGGCGGGAGTTTACAATGAGCAGTTCTTC. Its protein is CASSPRAGVYNEQFF.

This clonotype was picked up a small number of times. This sequence joins TRBV6-2 or TRBV6-3 and TRBJ1-1; D is unclear. CDR3 size: 15 residues. V was pared by 2 bases and J by 1 base, with 11 bases between. Germline values: CDR1 MNHEY, CDR2 SVGEGT. The CDR3 protein is CASSYTSTANTEAFF. For the CDR3, the DNA is TGTGCCAGCAGTTACACCTCCACAGCGAACACTGAAGCTTTCTTT.

The V gene is TRBV5-1, the J gene TRBJ2-7, with 7 bases fitting TRBD2. Losses at the gene ends were 7 bases for V and 2 bases for J; bases not matched to a gene: 6. CDR3 length: 13 amino acids. Germline V CDR1 and CDR2: SGHRS, YFSETQ. CDR3 protein: CASGRGVTYEQYF. DNA for the CDR3: TGCGCCAGCGGCCGGGGGGTAACCTACGAGCAGTACTTC.

This clonotype showed up just a few times. The chain employs TRBV12-3 or TRBV12-4 and TRBJ1-2; D not resolved. With 2 bases removed from V and 5 bases from J, the gap between germline ends came to 15 bases. CDR3 length: 15 amino acids. As DNA, the CDR3 is TGTGCCAGCAGTTTAAGTATGGAGGCATCATATGGCTACACCTTC. Translating gives CASSLSMEASYGYTF.

CDR3 in amino acids: CATSRAREGQPQHF. CDR3 in DNA: TGTGCCACCAGCAGAGCCAGGGAGGGACAGCCCCAGCATTTT. The chain recombines TRBV15 with TRBJ1-5, with D possibly TRBD1 on 5 matching bases. Germline V gene lookup returns CDR1 LNHNV and CDR2 YYDKDF (reference sequence). The CDR3 runs 14 residues. Trimming removed 1 base from V and 7 bases from J, with 11 bases in between.

This clonotype was seen more than once but under ten times. V gene TRBV7-9 combines with J gene TRBJ2-1, with a weak D call TRBD2 (6 bases). The CDR3 has 15 amino acids. Trimming took off 5 bases at V and 4 bases at J, with 15 bases between the two ends. Per germline, CDR1 SEHNR and CDR2 FQNEAQ (reference sequence). In DNA form, the CDR3 reads TGTGCCAGCAGCCCCCGGGGGACGCTTTACAATGAGCAGTTCTTC. It codes for CASSPRGTLYNEQFF.

V gene TRBV30 combines with J gene TRBJ2-7; 7 bases are shared with TRBD1. Germline values: CDR1 GTSNPN, CDR2 SVGIG (reference sequence). This CDR3 comprises 14 residues. The J segment lost 3 bases and the V segment lost 4 bases, leaving 9 bases of the junction unmatched. The CDR3 nucleotides read TGTGCCTGGAAGCCGGTGGACAGGATCTACGAGCAGTACTTC. The encoded protein is CAWKPVDRIYEQYF.

The rearrangement uses TRBV12-3 or TRBV12-4 and TRBJ2-7, with a possible D match to TRBD2 (7 bases). Trimming left V 3 bases short and J 6 bases short, with 21 bases between. The CDR3 consists of 16 residues. The CDR3 reads CASSFGPRGVGGEQYF. In nucleotides, the CDR3 is TGTGCCAGCAGTTTTGGCCCACGGGGGGTAGGGGGCGAGCAGTACTTC.

This clonotype was seen more than once but under ten times. The chain joins TRBV7-2 to TRBJ2-4; D remains unclear. Germline loops: CDR1 SGHTA, CDR2 FQGNSA. This CDR3 has 14 residues. The V end lost 1 base, the J end lost 2 bases, and 6 bases lay between the germline ends. The CDR3 reads CASSLGHTKNIQYF. DNA of the CDR3: TGTGCCAGCAGCTTAGGACACACCAAAAACATTCAGTACTTC.

V gene TRBV7-9 combines with J gene TRBJ2-3, with TRBD2 matching 9 bases. This CDR3 has 13 residues. Germline V lookup: CDR1 SEHNR, CDR2 FQNEAQ (reference sequence). The trim removed 6 bases at V and 4 bases at J, leaving 2 bases unmatched. The CDR3 DNA follows: TGTGCCAGCAGAGTAGCGGGAGCAGATACGCAGTATTTT. As protein: CASRVAGADTQYF.

This clonotype came up a few times. V is TRBV20-1 and J is TRBJ1-5; 7 bases fit TRBD1. The CDR3 spans 17 residues. V was clipped by 0 bases and J by 4 bases; unmatched bases: 12. CDR1 is DFQATT and CDR2 is SNEGSKA in the germline V gene (reference sequence). CDR3: CSAREQGTGRQNQPQHF. CDR3 DNA sequence: TGCAGTGCTAGAGAACAGGGGACCGGGAGGCAAAATCAGCCCCAGCATTTT.